This TCR beta chain derives from a study of blood T cell repertoires in COVID-19. On the study more broadly: Samples taken during acute and convalescent COVID-19 were collected in the United States, Italy and Spain. Sources were T cells, B-cell-depleted T cells, or PBMCs; the material itself was cDNA or gDNA.

This clone was seen a single time. CDR3 length equals 17 residues. Germline V CDR1 and CDR2: SGHDT, YYEEEE. With V trimmed by 3 bases and J by 0 bases, 7 bases remained unmatched. Original handling: Reference gene primer amplification yielded estimated nucleated cell counts. The protocol was immunoSEQ multiplex PCR, while the TCRdb copy is restricted to in-frame clones and leaves out a portion. The DNA gave D and trimming, while V, J and clone size come from that table. The repertoire holds around 45,000 clones, with about 83% as singletons. J is TRBJ1-5 and V is TRBV5-6, with TRBD1 matching over 9 bases. The sequence derives from an elderly man in a cohort sampled during active COVID-19. The sample comprised peripheral blood. In DNA, the CDR3 is TGTGCCAGCAGCTCGTGGGACAGGGACCTTAGCAATCAGCCCCAGCATTTT. Its translation: CASSSWDRDLSNQPQHF. Together with reference TRBV5-6 and TRBJ1-5, the CDR3 gives the full variable domain: DAGVTQSPTHLIKTRGQQVTLRCSPKSGHDTVSWYQQALGQGPQFIFQYYEEEERQRGNFPDRFSGHQFPNYSSELNVNALLLGDSALYLCASSSWDRDLSNQPQHFGDGTRLSIL.